This T cell receptor beta chain is drawn from a study of naive and memory T cell subsets. This clonotype has only a few counts. What it recognizes is unknown. An equimolar mix of two oligonucleotides served as the beta constant-region primer for TRBC1 and TRBC2. Four rounds of PCR amplified the ligated cDNA using nested alpha and beta constant-region primers plus SP2. TCRdb analysed the UMI-ligation and nested PCR reads with MiXCR anew, one entry per CDR3 protein. The sample records 95,000 to 110,000 distinct CDR3 sequences, approximately 14% being singletons. The germline V gene encodes CDR1 SGHDT and CDR2 YYEEEE. Deletions cut 4 bases from V and 6 bases from J, with 16 bases between. The CDR3 is 15 residues long. Study outcomes and limitations: Naive repertoires, especially CD8, held a few larger clonotypes, possibly memory cells re-expressing CD45RA. Gini index rose across naive, CM, EM and EMRA in CD4 and CD8.

CD8 T cells were positively selected from what remained after CD4 positive selection. Four subsets defined by CD45RA and CD27 were sorted after CD3, CD4, CD8 and live/dead staining. Sequencing was performed on naive CD8+ T cells from blood. The receptor was derived from a human donor in good health. The rearrangement uses TRBV5-6 and TRBJ2-2; perhaps TRBD2 as D (6 bases). The CDR3 region is CASSLRGLGAGELFF. The CDR3 nucleotides are TGTGCCAGCAGCCTACGGGGACTGGGTGCCGGGGAGCTGTTTTTT.